This T cell receptor (beta chain) emerged from a study of cytomegalovirus exposure and HLA in healthy donors. Regarding the study as a whole: Cytomegalovirus association was listed for roughly 160 TCR beta chains. Whilst most TCR sequences proved rare, a subset of public TCRs occurred across many donors.

The CDR3 covers 13 residues. With 2 bases removed from V and 6 bases from J, the gap between germline ends came to 10 bases. CDR1 MNHEY and CDR2 SVGAGI come from the germline V gene. As for this clone: What it recognizes is unknown.

In the PCR, 60 Vbeta and 13 Jbeta primers were used. Data came from immunoSEQ multiplex PCR; TCRdb stores just in-frame clones and leaves some out. The profile shows about 250,000 clones, about 75% of them singletons. The chain combines TRBV6-5 with TRBJ1-2; perhaps TRBD1 as D (6 bases). The sequenced sample was PBMCs. This receptor was obtained from a female donor in good health and CMV-seronegative. The CDR3: CASSYRGDNGYTF. CDR3 nucleotide sequence: TGTGCCAGCAGTTACAGAGGGGACAATGGCTACACCTTC.